The source of this T cell receptor beta chain is a study of T-cell memory formation after mild COVID-19. This clonotype was counted once. In TCRdb, the 5' RACE reads were re-called with MiXCR into one record per CDR3 protein. The sample comprises approximately 260,000 distinct CDR3 sequences, roughly 17% of which are singletons, and 3.5% rests with the top ten. The sequence was collected from a man between 18 and 35 years old who had mild COVID-19 (a few samples of this study predate the infection). Cell type and time point are not known. Sequencing was done on a sample of PBMCs or a T cell subset sorted from them (not recorded which).

The CDR3 region is CASSPFFGQREQYF. CDR3 nucleotide sequence: TGTGCCAGCTCACCGTTCTTCGGTCAACGGGAGCAGTACTTC. The chain combines TRBV18 with TRBJ2-7; unclear D gene. Germline CDR1 and CDR2: KGHSH and LQKENI. Deletions cut 3 bases from V and 7 bases from J, with 16 bases between. CDR3 length: 14 amino acids.